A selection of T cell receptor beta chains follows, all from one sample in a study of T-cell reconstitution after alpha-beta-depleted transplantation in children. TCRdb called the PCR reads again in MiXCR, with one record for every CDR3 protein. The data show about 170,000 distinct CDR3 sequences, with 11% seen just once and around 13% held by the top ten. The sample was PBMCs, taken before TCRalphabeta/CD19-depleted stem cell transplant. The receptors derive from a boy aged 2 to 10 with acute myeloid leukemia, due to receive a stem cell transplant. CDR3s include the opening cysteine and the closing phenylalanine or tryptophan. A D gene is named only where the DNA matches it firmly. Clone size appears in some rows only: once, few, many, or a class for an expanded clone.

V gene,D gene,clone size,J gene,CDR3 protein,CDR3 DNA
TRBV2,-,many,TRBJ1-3,CASRTGLSSGNTIYF,TGTGCCAGCAGAACGGGACTGAGCTCTGGAAACACCATATATTTT
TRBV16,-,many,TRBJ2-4,CASSHGQKNIQYF,TGTGCCAGCAGCCACGGACAGAAAAACATTCAGTACTTC
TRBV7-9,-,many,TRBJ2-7,CASSFDTYEQYF,TGTGCCAGCAGCTTTGACACCTACGAGCAGTACTTC
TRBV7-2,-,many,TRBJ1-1,CASTPGRNTEAFF,TGTGCCAGCACCCCTGGGAGGAACACTGAAGCTTTCTTT
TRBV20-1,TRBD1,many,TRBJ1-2,CSALQGADYGYTF,TGCAGTGCTCTACAGGGGGCGGACTATGGCTACACCTTC
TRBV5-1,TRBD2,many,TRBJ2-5,CASSLEVAGQETQYF,TGCGCCAGCAGCTTGGAGGTAGCGGGCCAAGAGACCCAGTACTTC
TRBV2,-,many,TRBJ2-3,CASRMVGSWDFSTDTQYF,TGTGCCAGCAGGATGGTGGGTAGCTGGGACTTTAGCACAGATACGCAGTATTTT
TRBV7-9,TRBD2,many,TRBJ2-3,CASSLAPAGAPDTQYF,TGTGCCAGCAGCTTAGCTCCGGCGGGAGCACCAGATACGCAGTATTTT
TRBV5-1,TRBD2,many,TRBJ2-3,CASSGAGATTDTQYF,TGCGCCAGCAGCGGAGCGGGGGCGACCACAGATACGCAGTATTTT
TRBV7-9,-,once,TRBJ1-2,CASSLAARHYGYTF,TGTGCCAGCAGCTTAGCCGCCCGGCACTATGGCTACACCTTC
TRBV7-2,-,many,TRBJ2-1,CASSQYSSYNEQFF,TGTGCCAGCAGTCAATACAGCTCCTACAATGAGCAGTTCTTC
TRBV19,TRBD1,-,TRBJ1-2,CASIDRQGYDLNYGYTF,TGTGCCAGTATCGATCGACAGGGGTATGATCTCAACTATGGCTACACCTTC
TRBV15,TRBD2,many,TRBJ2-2,CATSREGLAGGPNTGELFF,TGTGCCACCAGCAGAGAGGGACTAGCGGGAGGGCCTAACACCGGGGAGCTGTTTTTT
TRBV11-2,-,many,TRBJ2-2,CASSLGLLNTGELFF,TGTGCCAGCAGCCTGGGGCTCCTGAACACCGGGGAGCTGTTTTTT
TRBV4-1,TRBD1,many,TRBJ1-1,CASSNQGGNTEAFF,TGCGCCAGCAGCAATCAGGGGGGGAACACTGAAGCTTTCTTT